These 10 T cell receptor beta chains share one sample of origin, sequenced in a study of blood T cell repertoires in COVID-19. Using immunoSEQ multiplex PCR, the repertoire was profiled, and TCRdb retains in-frame clones only, with some absent. The data hold over 95,000 clones, with 85% to 90% observed a single time. Sequencing input: peripheral blood. The origin of the receptors is a human donor with acute or convalescent COVID-19. The donor label of this sample is uncertain.

This chain connects TRBV2 to TRBJ2-3; 11 bases line up with TRBD2. Germline V gene sequence: CDR1 SNHLY, CDR2 FYNNEI. The CDR3 is 16 residues long. V gave up 6 bases and J gave up 4 bases; unmatched junction bases: 9. The CDR3 DNA sequence: TGTGCCAGCAGAATCCCGACTAGCGGGGACCCAGATACGCAGTATTTT. It yields the protein CASRIPTSGDPDTQYF.

This chain links TRBV27 with TRBJ2-1, with D unresolved. Germline loops: CDR1 MNHEY, CDR2 SMNVEV (reference sequence). The CDR3 totals 12 residues. Deletions cut 8 bases from V and 7 bases from J, with 12 bases between. CDR3 nucleotide sequence: TGTGCCAGCGGGTCCCCGGGTAATGAGCAGTTCTTC. Protein product: CASGSPGNEQFF.

The rearrangement joins TRBV28 to TRBJ1-2; D not resolved. CDR3 size: 13 residues. Germline V CDR1 and CDR2: MDHEN, SYDVKM. V lost 7 bases, J lost 8 bases, and 17 bases lay in between. In nucleotides, the CDR3 is TGTGCCAGCAATATATGGGGTTTGAGGGGCTACACCTTC. Encoded protein: CASNIWGLRGYTF.

The V gene is TRBV19, the J gene TRBJ2-1; D gene ambiguous. The CDR3 loop spans 17 amino acids. Germline CDR1 is LNHDA and CDR2 is SQIVND (reference sequence). Trimming shortened V by 1 base and J by 0 bases, and 13 bases separated the two germline ends. CDR3 DNA sequence: TGTGCCAGTAGTATAGGAGGTAGCTGGAGCTCCTACAATGAGCAGTTCTTC. Amino acid sequence: CASSIGGSWSSYNEQFF. The full variable domain, rest sourced from reference TRBV19 and TRBJ2-1, is DGGITQSPKYLFRKEGQNVTLSCEQNLNHDAMYWYRQDPGQGLRLIYYSQIVNDFQKGDIAEGYSVSREKKESFPLTVTSAQKNPTAFYLCASSIGGSWSSYNEQFFGPGTRLTVL.

The rearrangement links TRBV3-1 (or the pseudogene TRBV3-2) to TRBJ2-1; TRBD1 agrees at 7 bases. V shed 6 bases, J shed 10 bases, and the junction held 6 bases outside the gene matches. The germline CDR1 and CDR2 sequences are LGHDT and YNNKEL (reference sequence). The length of the CDR3 is 12 residues. DNA of the CDR3: TGTGCCAGCAGATCCCAGGGGGTAGAGCAGTTCTTC. It translates to CASRSQGVEQFF.

V is TRBV5-8 and J is TRBJ2-3, with TRBD2 identical over 13 bases. The CDR3 totals 19 residues. Germline values: CDR1 SGHTS, CDR2 YDEGEE. V lost 4 bases, J lost 5 bases, and 16 bases stayed unmatched. The CDR3 protein is CASSRMGTSGTSGRDTQYF. The CDR3 DNA sequence: TGTGCCAGCAGCCGTATGGGGACTAGCGGGACCTCGGGGAGAGATACGCAGTATTTT.

This clone was observed a few times. V and J are TRBV27 and TRBJ1-1; D is ambiguous. V was pared by 6 bases and J by 1 base, with 6 bases between. CDR3 length: 12 amino acids. Per the germline V gene, CDR1 is MNHEY and CDR2 is SMNVEV (reference sequence). The CDR3 reads CASRRQNTEAFF. The DNA of the CDR3 is TGTGCCAGCAGACGACAGAACACTGAAGCTTTCTTT.

The chain's CDR3 is CSGTRDSIEAFF. Here the CDR3 DNA reads TGCAGCGGTACCCGGGACTCCATAGAAGCTTTCTTT. The V and J genes are TRBV29-1 and TRBJ1-1, with a tentative D call TRBD1 (5 bases). Germline V gene data show CDR1 as SQVTM and CDR2 as ANQGSEA. CDR3 length equals 12 residues. V was clipped by 7 bases and J by 8 bases, with 17 bases between them.

The CDR3 DNA follows: TGTGCCAGCAGCCAAGAGGCTCTCTACGAGCAGTACTTC. This sequence encodes CASSQEALYEQYF. The rearrangement joins TRBV3-1 (or the pseudogene TRBV3-2) to TRBJ2-7, with D unclear. This CDR3 is 13 amino acids long. Germline V gene sequence: CDR1 LGHDT, CDR2 YNNKEL (reference sequence). V was cut by 0 bases and J by 3 bases, with 6 bases left in between.

The chain uses TRBV7-2 and TRBJ1-5; 7 positions match TRBD1. Germline CDR1 and CDR2: SGHTA and FQGNSA. This CDR3 contains 15 residues. Trimming removed 0 bases from V and 7 bases from J; junction bases left unmatched: 6. The CDR3 nucleotides are TGTGCCAGCAGCTTAGCGGGGGGACAGCAACAGCCCCAGCATTTT. This codes for CASSLAGGQQQPQHF.